The 8 T cell receptor beta chains listed next were all sequenced from one sample in a study of PD-L1 blockade in urothelial cancer. The time point: pretreatment peripheral blood. Method: immunoSEQ multiplex PCR; TCRdb's copy keeps in-frame clones and lacks some. The table records around 82,000 clones, 84% of them present only once. The input for sequencing was PBMCs, taken around atezolizumab (anti-PD-L1) treatment. These TCRs come from a man aged 55 to 69 with urothelial cancer.

The rearrangement joins TRBV6-5 to TRBJ2-1; TRBD2 is a possible D gene (5 bases). Germline-derived CDR1 and CDR2 are MNHEY and SVGAGI. Trimming took off 0 bases at V and 5 bases at J, with 14 bases between the two ends. The CDR3 extends over 16 amino acids. The CDR3 nucleotides are TGTGCCAGCAGTTACTCGAATTACAGACTAAACAATGAGCAGTTCTTC. It is translated as CASSYSNYRLNNEQFF.

The DNA of the CDR3 is TGTGCCAGCAAGGGACAGGGGCCCTCGGTGCAGTACTTC. Encoded protein: CASKGQGPSVQYF. J is TRBJ2-7 and V is TRBV6-5; 10 nucleotides match TRBD1. In germline, CDR1 is MNHEY, CDR2 SVGAGI. This CDR3 has 13 amino acids. V shed 7 bases and J 9 bases; nucleotides not matched to a gene: 9.

The chain has TRBV29-1 and TRBJ2-1; 8 nucleotides agree with TRBD2. CDR1 SQVTM and CDR2 ANQGSEA come from the germline V gene. V was pared by 4 bases and J by 10 bases, with 15 bases of the junction left unmatched. This CDR3 comprises 15 residues. In nucleotides, the CDR3 is TGCAGCGTTGCCGGGAGGGCCTTTTTCGGTGGCGAGCAGTTCTTC. Translated, it gives CSVAGRAFFGGEQFF.

The chain has TRBV7-2 and TRBJ1-6, with D perhaps matching TRBD1 (5 bases). The CDR3 is made up of 13 amino acids. Trimming left V 4 bases short and J 6 bases short, with 7 bases between. Per germline, CDR1 SGHTA and CDR2 FQGNSA. CDR3 coding DNA: TGTGCCAGCAGCTCGACAGTTAATTCACCCCTCCACTTT. Translated: CASSSTVNSPLHF.

The J gene is TRBJ2-1, the V gene TRBV19, with 7 bases lining up with TRBD1. CDR1 is LNHDA and CDR2 is SQIVND in the germline V gene (reference sequence). Trimming cost V 7 bases and J 3 bases; bases outside gene matches: 3. The CDR3 runs to 13 residues. CDR3 sequence: CASMGQRYNEQFF. For the CDR3, the DNA is TGTGCCAGTATGGGACAGCGCTACAATGAGCAGTTCTTC.

The chain recombines TRBV5-1 with TRBJ2-3; TRBD2 is a possible D gene (5 bases). The germline gives CDR1 SGHRS, CDR2 YFSETQ. CDR3 size: 15 residues. The germline V and J ends were trimmed by 0 bases and 2 bases, with 10 bases remaining between them. Written as DNA, the CDR3 is TGCGCCAGCAGCTTGGGACGGGGATACACAGATACGCAGTATTTT. Translating it yields CASSLGRGYTDTQYF.

The chain couples TRBV6-6 to TRBJ2-1, with D unresolved. CDR3 length: 16 residues. CDR1 is MNHNY, CDR2 SVGAGI, per germline (reference sequence). Trimming took off 5 bases at V and 6 bases at J, with 20 bases between the two ends. The CDR3 is CASSPLDLTGANEQFF. DNA of the CDR3: TGTGCCAGCAGTCCCCTCGACTTGACCGGAGCCAATGAGCAGTTCTTC.

V gene TRBV18 combines with J gene TRBJ2-5, with D perhaps TRBD1 (5 bases). The CDR3 is 14 residues long. V was pared by 4 bases and J by 5 bases, with 14 bases between. Germline lookup yields CDR1 KGHSH and CDR2 LQKENI. The CDR3: CASSRYQGWETQYF. The CDR3 DNA follows: TGTGCCAGCTCACGTTATCAGGGTTGGGAGACCCAGTACTTC.